This TCR beta chain was sequenced in a study of blood T cells in healthy people across ages. PCR was performed a second time for about 7 to 11 cycles using a sample-barcoded 5' primer and a J-beta primer mix. TCRdb reprocessed the 5' RACE reads via MiXCR and lists one record per CDR3 protein. The table records around 1,800,000 distinct CDR3 sequences, 30% to 40% of them present only once. Comments on this clonotype: The junction and the germline gene differ at one end; a read error may be behind it.

CDR1 is MNHNS, CDR2 SASEGT, per germline. The CDR3 spans 16 residues. V is TRBV6-1 and J is TRBJ2-3; 8 bases agree with TRBD2. Input material: blood. The clonotype originates from a human donor in good health. The CDR3 spells CASRELAGHVTDAQYF. In nucleotides, the CDR3 is TGTGCCAGCAGGGAATTAGCGGGGCACGTTACAGATGCGCAGTATTTT.